Below are 22 T cell receptor beta chains sequenced from a single sample in a study of OX40 agonist ivuxolimab in advanced cancers. The protocol used for the library was the immunoSEQ multiplex PCR assay. TCRdb obtained this table from immuneACCESS and retained in-frame rearrangements with V and J assigned. These tables miss some clones; where compared with another copy, unresolved V genes account for less than half of the shortfall, and the remainder is unexplained. In this sample the table shows 65,000 to 70,000 clones, around 86% of which occur a single time. The ten largest clonotypes hold 0.42% of the sample. Sequencing used CD4+ or CD8+ T cells sorted from blood, obtained in a trial of the OX40 agonist ivuxolimab. The receptor set was obtained from an adult with an advanced solid tumor such as melanoma, head and neck, liver or kidney cancer.

V usage is TRBV5-1 and J usage is TRBJ1-6; no definite D call. V was pared by 5 bases and J by 7 bases, with 16 bases between. Germline V CDR1 and CDR2: SGHRS, YFSETQ. This CDR3 is 15 amino acids long. CDR3 sequence reads: CASRRATSGNSPLHF. CDR3 sequence (DNA): TGCGCCAGCAGAAGGGCTACCTCTGGGAATTCACCCCTCCACTTT.

The chain carries TRBV5-4 and TRBJ2-7; TRBD1 might be the D (7 bases). From germline, CDR1 is SGHNT and CDR2 YYREEE (reference sequence). This CDR3 is 13 amino acids long. The V end lost 4 bases, the J end lost 5 bases, and 13 bases lay between the germline ends. CDR3 in amino acids: CASSPQGRHEQYV. CDR3 bases: TGTGCCAGCAGCCCACAGGGGAGGCACGAGCAGTACGTC.

The V call is TRBV18, the J call TRBJ1-3; D is uncertain. This CDR3 contains 15 residues. Germline assignment: CDR1 KGHSH and CDR2 LQKENI. V was cut by 0 bases and J by 0 bases, with 6 bases left in between. The CDR3 region is CASSPPYNSGNTIYF. The CDR3 DNA follows: TGTGCCAGCTCACCACCATACAACTCTGGAAACACCATATATTTT.

This rearrangement joins TRBV6-5 to TRBJ1-1; maybe TRBD1 (6 bases). The CDR3 has 15 residues. V was clipped by 7 bases and J by 0 bases, with 15 bases between them. The germline gives CDR1 MNHEY, CDR2 SVGAGI. CDR3 nucleotide sequence: TGTGCCAGCAAGGCCGGACAGATAATGAACACTGAAGCTTTCTTT. Translating gives CASKAGQIMNTEAFF.

This clone was seen a single time. The CDR3, as DNA: TGTGCCACCGGGACAGGGCAAGCCTACGAGCAGTACGTC. Its protein product is CATGTGQAYEQYV. The rearrangement joins TRBV7-8 to TRBJ2-7; TRBD1 matches 9 bases. This CDR3 comprises 13 residues. Per germline, CDR1 SGHVS and CDR2 FQNEAQ. J was trimmed by 2 bases and V by 10 bases; bases with no gene match: 6.

The rearrangement links TRBV15 to TRBJ2-5; D possibly corresponds to TRBD2 (7 bases). Trimming pared 5 bases from V and 4 bases from J, leaving 26 bases between. The CDR3 covers 18 residues. Germline V gene data show CDR1 as LNHNV and CDR2 as YYDKDF (reference sequence). CDR3 DNA: TGTGCCACCAGCGCCGGGGGGCCGGGGGCCTTTCCACGAGAGACCCAGTACTTC. Encoded protein: CATSAGGPGAFPRETQYF.

DNA for the CDR3: TGTGCCAGCTCACCGCGGACAGGACGCGAAAAACTGTTTTTT. Translating gives CASSPRTGREKLFF. The rearrangement links TRBV18 to TRBJ1-4, with 7 bases matching TRBD1. This CDR3 comprises 14 residues. From germline, CDR1 is KGHSH and CDR2 LQKENI. Trimming at V came to 3 bases and at J to 8 bases, leaving 6 bases not matched to a gene.

The rearrangement links TRBV6-6 to TRBJ2-3, with D perhaps given as TRBD1 or TRBD2 (5 bases each). Trimming stripped 6 bases from V and 6 bases from J, with 22 bases between. Per the germline V gene, CDR1 is MNHNY and CDR2 is SVGAGI (reference sequence). This CDR3 comprises 16 residues. DNA of the CDR3: TGTGCCAGCAGAGGGTTAGACAGCGTTGGCGGGGATACGCAGTATTTT. Translating gives CASRGLDSVGGDTQYF.

The chain links TRBV21-1 to TRBJ2-7; the DNA was not compared with TRBD2, the D call given in the table. TRBV21-1 constitutes a pseudogene. This CDR3 is 17 amino acids long. CDR3 in DNA: TGTGCCAGCAGCGAAGGAGATGTGACATGGGAGAAGGGCGAGCAGTACTTC. Translated: CASSEGDVTWEKGEQYF.

The chain recombines TRBV6-1 with TRBJ1-5; D remains ambiguous. The germline gives CDR1 MNHNS, CDR2 SASEGT. The CDR3 has 15 amino acids. Trimming took off 2 bases at V and 3 bases at J, with 11 bases between the two ends. The CDR3 coding sequence is TGTGCCAGCAGTGAAATAAACCGCAACAATCAGCCCCAGCATTTT. As protein: CASSEINRNNQPQHF.

In this sample, this clone turned up a few times. V is TRBV30 and J is TRBJ1-2; 7 bases are shared with TRBD1. V lost 4 bases and J lost 0; bases outside the gene matches: 5. This CDR3 is built from 14 residues. Germline V gives CDR1 GTSNPN, CDR2 SVGIG (reference sequence). The CDR3: CAWTPGQANYGYTF. CDR3 sequence (DNA): TGTGCCTGGACCCCCGGACAGGCTAACTATGGCTACACCTTC. Complete variable domain (other parts from reference TRBV30 and TRBJ1-2): SQTIHQWPATLVQPVGSPLSLECTVEGTSNPNLYWYRQAAGRGLQLLFYSVGIGQISSEVPQNLSASRPQDRQFILSSKKLLLSDSGFYLCAWTPGQANYGYTFGSGTRLTVV.

This clone showed up just a few times. The CDR3 protein is CASSGGASGEDTQYF. The DNA for the CDR3 is TGTGCCAGCAGTGGGGGGGCTAGCGGAGAAGATACGCAGTATTTT. V usage is TRBV6-6 and J usage is TRBJ2-3, with a tentative D call TRBD2 (7 bases). Germline V lookup: CDR1 MNHNY, CDR2 SVGAGI (reference sequence). This CDR3 is built from 15 residues. V gave up 5 bases and J gave up 5 bases, with 17 bases separating them.

The chain is built from TRBV28 and TRBJ2-7; D possibly corresponds to TRBD2 (5 bases). This CDR3 has 14 residues. Germline V gene data show CDR1 as MDHEN and CDR2 as SYDVKM. V was shortened by 1 base and J by 3 bases, with 10 bases between the two germline ends. CDR3 bases: TGTGCCAGCAGTTTATTTCGGACTCACTACGAGCAGTACTTC. It codes for CASSLFRTHYEQYF.

The genes are TRBV18 and TRBJ2-3; D perhaps matches TRBD2 (6 bases). CDR1 is KGHSH and CDR2 is LQKENI in the germline V gene. The CDR3 runs 16 residues. Trimming removed 0 bases at V and 2 bases at J, with 12 bases between. The CDR3 loop reads CASSPPAGSNTDTQYF. The CDR3 bases are TGTGCCAGCTCACCACCGGCGGGGTCCAACACAGATACGCAGTATTTT.

This sequence joins TRBV21-1 and TRBJ1-1; the table's D gene call, TRBD1, was not cross checked with the DNA. TRBV21-1 is a documented pseudogene. The CDR3 covers 12 residues. This chain's CDR3 is CAGGGVDTEAFF. In DNA form, the CDR3 reads TGTGCCGGGGGCGGTGTAGACACTGAAGCTTTCTTT.

The rearrangement joins TRBV7-2 to TRBJ2-7; D gene unclear. CDR3 size: 13 residues. The germline V gene has CDR1 SGHTA and CDR2 FQGNSA. V was trimmed by 1 base and J by 2 bases, leaving 6 bases between them. This CDR3 is CASSLGPPYEQYF. Here the CDR3 DNA reads TGTGCCAGCAGCTTAGGCCCTCCCTACGAGCAGTACTTC.

This chain connects TRBV28 to TRBJ2-5; no firm D call. Looked up from germline, CDR1 is MDHEN and CDR2 is SYDVKM. The ends were cut back, 3 bases at V and 5 bases at J, with 4 bases in the middle. CDR3 length: 11 amino acids. The chain's CDR3 is CASSLAETQYF. The CDR3 nucleotides read TGTGCCAGCAGTTTGGCGGAGACCCAGTACTTC.

This clone was seen more than once but under ten times. The chain uses TRBV7-9 and TRBJ1-4, with D perhaps TRBD1 (5 bases). V was pared by 5 bases and J by 10 bases, with 11 bases between. The CDR3 extends over 12 amino acids. Per germline, CDR1 SEHNR and CDR2 FQNEAQ (reference sequence). CDR3 sequence: CASSKEDRKLFF. The CDR3 DNA sequence: TGTGCCAGCAGCAAAGAAGACAGAAAACTGTTTTTT.

This chain's CDR3 is CASSLGQGREQYF. The DNA of the CDR3 is TGTGCCAGCAGCTTGGGTCAGGGGCGGGAGCAGTACTTC. The J gene is TRBJ2-7, the V gene TRBV5-8; tentative D call: TRBD1 (6 bases). V lost 0 bases and J 7 bases, leaving 11 bases between the germline ends. The CDR3 runs to 13 residues. Germline CDR1 SGHTS, CDR2 YDEGEE.

The V gene is TRBV7-2, the J gene TRBJ1-5; 8 nucleotides match TRBD1. V gave up 3 bases and J gave up 0 bases; unmatched junction bases: 10. The CDR3 has 18 amino acids. Per the germline V gene, CDR1 is SGHTA and CDR2 is FQGNSA. The CDR3 DNA reads as TGTGCCAGCAGCTTGGGGGGACAGGCCACCGCTAGCAATCAGCCCCAGCATTTT. Encoded protein: CASSLGGQATASNQPQHF. Supplemented by reference TRBV7-2 and TRBJ1-5, the full variable domain reads GAGVSQSPSNKVTEKGKDVELRCDPISGHTALYWYRQSLGQGLEFLIYFQGNSAPDKSGLPSDRFSAERTGGSVSTLTIQRTQQEDSAVYLCASSLGGQATASNQPQHFGDGTRLSIL.

This CDR3 is CASSHPGTGVEQYV. The CDR3 nucleotides read TGTGCCAGCAGTCACCCCGGGACAGGGGTCGAGCAGTACGTC. The rearrangement uses TRBV6-1 and TRBJ2-7; 10 bases line up with TRBD1. The CDR3 totals 14 residues. Germline V gene data show CDR1 as MNHNS and CDR2 as SASEGT. The ends lost 5 bases at V and 6 bases at J; junction bases unmatched: 7.

This chain connects TRBV27 to TRBJ1-2; TRBD1 matches at 8 bases. This CDR3 is 16 amino acids long. J gave up 7 bases and V 0 bases, and 10 bases lay outside the gene matches. Germline assignment: CDR1 MNHEY and CDR2 SMNVEV (reference sequence). The CDR3 DNA reads as TGTGCCAGCAGTTTATCGGCTCAGGACAGGGCCGGTGGCTACACCTTC. Translating it yields CASSLSAQDRAGGYTF.